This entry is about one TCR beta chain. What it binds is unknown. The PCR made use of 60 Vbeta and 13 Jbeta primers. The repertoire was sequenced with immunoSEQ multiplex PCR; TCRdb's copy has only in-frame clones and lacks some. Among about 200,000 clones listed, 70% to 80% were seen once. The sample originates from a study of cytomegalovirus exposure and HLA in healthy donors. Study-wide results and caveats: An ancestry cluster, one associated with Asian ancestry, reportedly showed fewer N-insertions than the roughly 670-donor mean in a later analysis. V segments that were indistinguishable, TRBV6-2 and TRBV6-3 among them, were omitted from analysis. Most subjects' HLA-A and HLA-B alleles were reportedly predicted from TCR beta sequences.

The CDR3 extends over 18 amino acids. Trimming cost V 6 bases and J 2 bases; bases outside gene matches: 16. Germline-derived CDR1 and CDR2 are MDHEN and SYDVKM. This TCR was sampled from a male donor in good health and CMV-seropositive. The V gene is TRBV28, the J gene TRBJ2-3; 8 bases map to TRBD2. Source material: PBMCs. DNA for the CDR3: TGTGCCAGCAGCCGAACTAGCGGAACAACCCCCTACACAGATACGCAGTATTTT. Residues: CASSRTSGTTPYTDTQYF.